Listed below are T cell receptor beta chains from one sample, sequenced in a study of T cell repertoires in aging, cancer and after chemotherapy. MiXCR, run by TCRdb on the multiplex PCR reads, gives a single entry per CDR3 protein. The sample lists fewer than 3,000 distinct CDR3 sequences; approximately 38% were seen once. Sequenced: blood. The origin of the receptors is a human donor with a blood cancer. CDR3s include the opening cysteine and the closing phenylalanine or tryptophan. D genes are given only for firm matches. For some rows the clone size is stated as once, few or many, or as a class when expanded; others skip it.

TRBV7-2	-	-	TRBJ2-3	CASSLVGRLDTDTQYF	TGTGCCAGCAGCTTAGTTGGCAGACTTGATACAGATACGCAGTATTTT
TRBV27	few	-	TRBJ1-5	CASTGGGMAQHF	TGTGCCAGCACTGGAGGGGGTATGGCCCAGCATTTT
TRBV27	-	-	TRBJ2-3	CATWVRDHGYF	TGTGCCACGTGGGTGCGGGACCATGGGTATTTT
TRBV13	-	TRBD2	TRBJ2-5	CASALVGRESETQYF	TGTGCCAGCGCCCTCGTGGGGCGGGAGTCCGAGACCCAGTACTTC
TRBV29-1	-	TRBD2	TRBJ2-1	CSARLSGRAEDEQFF	TGCAGCGCAAGACTCAGCGGGAGGGCCGAAGATGAGCAGTTCTTC
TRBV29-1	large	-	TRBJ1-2	CSVDLDPNYGYTF	TGCAGCGTTGATTTAGATCCAAACTATGGCTACACCTTC
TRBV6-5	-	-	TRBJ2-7	CASRRQSYEQYF	TGTGCCAGCAGACGGCAGAGCTACGAGCAGTACTTC
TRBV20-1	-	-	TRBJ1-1	CSALGHGKAFF	TGCAGTGCCCTAGGACACGGCAAAGCTTTCTTT
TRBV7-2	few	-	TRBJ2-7	CASSPLGAISYEQYF	TGTGCCAGCAGCCCACTCGGGGCCATCTCCTACGAGCAGTACTTC
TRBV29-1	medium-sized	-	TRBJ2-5	CSARLRQETQYF	TGCAGCGCCCGATTGCGGCAAGAGACCCAGTACTTC
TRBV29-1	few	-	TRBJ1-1	CSVQESWTEAFF	TGCAGCGTCCAGGAAAGCTGGACTGAAGCTTTCTTT
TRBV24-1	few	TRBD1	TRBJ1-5	CATSDRQGSQPQHF	TGTGCCACCAGTGATCGACAGGGATCCCAGCCCCAGCATTTT
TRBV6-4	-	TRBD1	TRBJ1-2	CASSPGQGLAGYTF	TGTGCCAGCAGTCCGGGACAGGGTCTAGCCGGCTACACCTTC
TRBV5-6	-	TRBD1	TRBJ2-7	CASRQGAFGYEQYF	TGCGCCAGCCGACAGGGGGCTTTCGGCTACGAGCAGTACTTC
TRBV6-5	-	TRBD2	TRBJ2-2	CASTPRVREGLNTGELFF	TGTGCCAGCACCCCTAGGGTGCGGGAGGGCCTGAACACCGGGGAGCTGTTTTTT
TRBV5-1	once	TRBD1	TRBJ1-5	CASSPLQGEPQHF	TGCGCCAGCAGCCCTTTACAGGGGGAGCCCCAGCATTTT
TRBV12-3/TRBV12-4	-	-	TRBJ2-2	CASSLRTGATNTGELFF	TGTGCCAGCAGCTTGCGAACAGGCGCTACGAACACCGGGGAGCTGTTTTTT
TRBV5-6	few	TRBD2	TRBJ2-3	CASSFPLGGRKFKDTQYF	TGTGCCAGCAGCTTCCCCCTTGGCGGGAGGAAGTTTAAAGATACGCAGTATTTT
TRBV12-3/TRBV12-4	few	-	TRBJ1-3	CATQGVISGNTIYF	TGTGCCACACAGGGCGTAATCTCTGGAAACACCATATATTTT
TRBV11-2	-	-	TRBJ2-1	CASSLLQGRPRQFF	TGTGCCAGCAGCTTACTACAGGGTCGGCCGAGACAGTTCTTC
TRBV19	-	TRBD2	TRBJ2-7	CASSRLAGKDKQYF	TGTGCCAGTAGTCGACTAGCGGGAAAAGACAAGCAGTACTTC
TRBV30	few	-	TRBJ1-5	CAWSAGGYQPQHF	TGTGCCTGGAGTGCGGGGGGGTATCAGCCCCAGCATTTT